This entry lists 6 T cell receptor beta chains sequenced from one sample in a study of beta chain features in type 1 diabetes. Sequenced material consisted of expressed TCRB transcripts (all of the isolated RNA was reverse transcribed). Method: immunoSEQ multiplex PCR; TCRdb's copy keeps in-frame clones and lacks some. The sample gives roughly 370,000 clones, about 15% of which show up once; around 0.039% is in the top ten. The sequenced material came from naive CD4+ T cells from blood. The origin of the receptors is a young man in good health.

CDR3 sequence: CASSEYGRGPETQYF. CDR3 coding DNA: TGTGCCAGCAGTGAATATGGTAGAGGGCCTGAGACCCAGTACTTC. The chain uses TRBV25-1 and TRBJ2-5, with a tentative D call TRBD2 (5 bases). V gave up 0 bases and J gave up 5 bases, with 13 bases separating them. Germline CDR1 reads MGHDK; CDR2 reads SYGVNS. The CDR3 length is 15 residues.

This clone was detected only a few times. This chain connects TRBV29-1 to TRBJ1-2; D call uncertain. Trimming stripped 4 bases from V and 2 bases from J, with 11 bases between. Germline V gene data show CDR1 as SQVTM and CDR2 as ANQGSEA. This CDR3 has 13 residues. CDR3 in DNA: TGCAGCGTTGCCCCACTTAGGAACTATGGCTACACCTTC. Its protein is CSVAPLRNYGYTF.

The chain combines TRBV7-2 with TRBJ1-2; tentative D call: TRBD1 (6 bases). The germline gives CDR1 SGHTA, CDR2 FQGNSA. The CDR3 contains 14 residues. Deletions cut 2 bases from V and 7 bases from J, with 14 bases between. CDR3 region: CASSLRGQPTGYTF. The CDR3 DNA reads TGTGCCAGCAGCTTAAGAGGACAGCCGACTGGCTACACCTTC.

This clone was seen a handful of times. This chain joins TRBV2 and TRBJ2-6; D is uncertain. The CDR3 has 15 residues. V was trimmed by 4 bases and J by 4 bases, leaving 11 bases between them. Looked up from germline, CDR1 is SNHLY and CDR2 is FYNNEI. The CDR3 DNA reads as TGTGCCAGCAGTGGGTCTAGAGCAGGGGCCAACGTCCTGACTTTC. Its protein is CASSGSRAGANVLTF.

This chain joins TRBV7-2 and TRBJ2-4; the match to TRBD1 covers 8 bases. Trimming at V came to 0 bases and at J to 0 bases, leaving 1 base not matched to a gene. CDR1 and CDR2 (germline): SGHTA, FQGNSA. CDR3 length: 16 residues. Here the CDR3 reads CASSLAGTGAKNIQYF. Written as DNA, the CDR3 is TGTGCCAGCAGCTTAGCCGGGACAGGAGCCAAAAACATTCAGTACTTC.

The CDR3 DNA is TGTGCCATCAGTTTCGGTACAGGGGGTGGATACGAGCAGTACTTC. Amino acids: CAISFGTGGGYEQYF. This rearrangement joins TRBV10-3 to TRBJ2-7, with TRBD1 matching 8 bases. V dropped 5 bases and J dropped 4; count of bases not matched to a gene: 10. Germline V CDR1 and CDR2: ENHRY, SYGVKD. The CDR3 is 15 residues long.